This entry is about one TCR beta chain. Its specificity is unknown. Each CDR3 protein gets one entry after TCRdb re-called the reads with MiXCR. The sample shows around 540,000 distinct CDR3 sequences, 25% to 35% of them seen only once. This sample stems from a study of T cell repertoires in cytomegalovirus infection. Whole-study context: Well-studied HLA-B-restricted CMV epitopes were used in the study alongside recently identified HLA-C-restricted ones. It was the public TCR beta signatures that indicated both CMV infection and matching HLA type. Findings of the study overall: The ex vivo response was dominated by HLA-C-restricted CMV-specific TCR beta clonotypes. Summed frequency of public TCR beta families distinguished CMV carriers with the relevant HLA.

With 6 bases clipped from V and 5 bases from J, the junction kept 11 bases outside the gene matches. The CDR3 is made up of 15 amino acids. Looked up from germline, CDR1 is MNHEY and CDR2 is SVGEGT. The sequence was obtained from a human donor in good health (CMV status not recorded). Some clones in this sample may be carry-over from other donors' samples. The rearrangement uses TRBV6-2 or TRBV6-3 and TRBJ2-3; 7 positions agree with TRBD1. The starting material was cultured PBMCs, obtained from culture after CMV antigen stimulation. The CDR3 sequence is CASRLHEGAGDTQYF. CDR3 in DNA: TGTGCCAGCAGACTACACGAGGGGGCAGGAGATACGCAGTATTTT.